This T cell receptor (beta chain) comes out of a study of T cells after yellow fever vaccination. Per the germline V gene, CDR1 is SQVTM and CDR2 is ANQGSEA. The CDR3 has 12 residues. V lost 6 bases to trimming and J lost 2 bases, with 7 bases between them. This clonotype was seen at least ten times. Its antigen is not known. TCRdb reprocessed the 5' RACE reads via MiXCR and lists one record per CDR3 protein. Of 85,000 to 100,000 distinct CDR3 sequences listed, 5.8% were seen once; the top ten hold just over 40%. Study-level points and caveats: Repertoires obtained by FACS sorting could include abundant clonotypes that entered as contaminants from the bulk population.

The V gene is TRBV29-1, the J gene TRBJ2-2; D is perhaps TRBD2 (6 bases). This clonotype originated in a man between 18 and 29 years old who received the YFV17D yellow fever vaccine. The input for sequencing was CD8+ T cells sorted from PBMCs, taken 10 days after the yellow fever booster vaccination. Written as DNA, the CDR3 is TGCAGCGTCGGGGGAAACACCGGGGAGCTGTTTTTT. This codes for CSVGGNTGELFF.